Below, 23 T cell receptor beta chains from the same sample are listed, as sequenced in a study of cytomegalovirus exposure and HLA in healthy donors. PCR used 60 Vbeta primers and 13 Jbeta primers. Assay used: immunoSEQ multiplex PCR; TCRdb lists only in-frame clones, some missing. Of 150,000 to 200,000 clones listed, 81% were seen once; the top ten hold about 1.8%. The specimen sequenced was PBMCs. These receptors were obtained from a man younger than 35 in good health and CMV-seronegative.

The CDR3 protein is CASTTRGSNSPLHF. For the CDR3, the DNA is TGTGCCAGCACCACCCGGGGTAGTAATTCACCCCTCCACTTT. The rearrangement joins TRBV5-6 to TRBJ1-6; D not resolved. From germline, CDR1 is SGHDT and CDR2 YYEEEE. CDR3 length equals 14 residues. Trimming removed 6 bases at V and 6 bases at J, with 13 bases between.

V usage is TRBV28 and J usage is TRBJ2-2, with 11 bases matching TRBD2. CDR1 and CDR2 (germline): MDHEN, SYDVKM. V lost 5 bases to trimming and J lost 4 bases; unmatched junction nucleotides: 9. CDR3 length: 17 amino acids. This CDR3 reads CASSLPGLAESTGELFF. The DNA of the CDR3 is TGTGCCAGCAGTCTCCCGGGACTAGCGGAGTCCACCGGGGAGCTGTTTTTT.

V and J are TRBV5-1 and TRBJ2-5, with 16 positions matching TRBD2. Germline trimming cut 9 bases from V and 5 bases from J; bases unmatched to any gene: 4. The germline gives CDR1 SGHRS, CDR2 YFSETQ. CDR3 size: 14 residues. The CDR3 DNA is TGCGCCACTACGGGACTAGCGGGAGGGGAGACCCAGTACTTC. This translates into CATTGLAGGETQYF.

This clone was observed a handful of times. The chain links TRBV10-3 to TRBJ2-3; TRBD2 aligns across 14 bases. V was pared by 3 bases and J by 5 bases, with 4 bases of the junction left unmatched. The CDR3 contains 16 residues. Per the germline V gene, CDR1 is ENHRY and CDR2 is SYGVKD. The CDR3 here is CAISDGTSGSKDTQYF. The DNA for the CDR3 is TGTGCCATCAGTGATGGGACTAGCGGGAGTAAAGATACGCAGTATTTT.

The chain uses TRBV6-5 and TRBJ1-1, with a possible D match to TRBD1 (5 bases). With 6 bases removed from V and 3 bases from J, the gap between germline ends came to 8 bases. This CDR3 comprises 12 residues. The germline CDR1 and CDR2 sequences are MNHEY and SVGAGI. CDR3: CASSSQDTEAFF. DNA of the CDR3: TGTGCCAGCAGCTCACAGGACACTGAAGCTTTCTTT.

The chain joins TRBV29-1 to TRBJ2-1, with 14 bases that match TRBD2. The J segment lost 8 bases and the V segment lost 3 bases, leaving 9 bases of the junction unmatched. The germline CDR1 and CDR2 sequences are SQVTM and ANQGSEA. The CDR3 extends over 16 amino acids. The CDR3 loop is CSVEETSGRAGYEQFF. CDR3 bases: TGCAGCGTTGAGGAGACTAGCGGGAGGGCCGGGTATGAGCAGTTCTTC.

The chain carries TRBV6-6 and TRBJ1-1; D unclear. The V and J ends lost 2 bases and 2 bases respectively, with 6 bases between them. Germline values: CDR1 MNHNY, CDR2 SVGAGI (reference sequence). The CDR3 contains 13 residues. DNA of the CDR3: TGTGCCAGCAGTTACAAAGCCAACACTGAAGCTTTCTTT. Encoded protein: CASSYKANTEAFF.

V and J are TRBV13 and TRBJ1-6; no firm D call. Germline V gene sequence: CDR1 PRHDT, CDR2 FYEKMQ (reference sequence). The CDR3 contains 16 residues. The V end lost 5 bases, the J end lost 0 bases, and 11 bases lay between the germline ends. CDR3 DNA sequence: TGTGCCAGCAGCAAGGACGGGAGCTCCTATAATTCACCCCTCCACTTT. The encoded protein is CASSKDGSSYNSPLHF.

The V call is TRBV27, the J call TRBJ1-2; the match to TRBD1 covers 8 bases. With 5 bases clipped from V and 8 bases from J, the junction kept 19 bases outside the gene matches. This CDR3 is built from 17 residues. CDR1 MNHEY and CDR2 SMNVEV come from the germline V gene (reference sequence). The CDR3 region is CASSKNPLPGGAWGYTF. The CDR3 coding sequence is TGTGCCAGCAGTAAGAACCCCCTACCAGGGGGCGCTTGGGGCTACACCTTC.

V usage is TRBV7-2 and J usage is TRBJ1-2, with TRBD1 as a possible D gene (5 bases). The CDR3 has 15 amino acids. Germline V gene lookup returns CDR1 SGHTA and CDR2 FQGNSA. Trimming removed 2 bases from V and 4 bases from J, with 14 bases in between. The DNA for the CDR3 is TGTGCCAGCAGCTTAAATTATGCAGGGCGCTATGGCTACACCTTC. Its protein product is CASSLNYAGRYGYTF.

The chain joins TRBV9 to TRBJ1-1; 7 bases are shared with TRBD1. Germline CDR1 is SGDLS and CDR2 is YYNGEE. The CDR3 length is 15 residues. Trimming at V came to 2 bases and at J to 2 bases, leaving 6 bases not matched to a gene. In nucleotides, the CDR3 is TGTGCCAGCAGCGTGACGACAGGGATAAACACTGAAGCTTTCTTT. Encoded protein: CASSVTTGINTEAFF.

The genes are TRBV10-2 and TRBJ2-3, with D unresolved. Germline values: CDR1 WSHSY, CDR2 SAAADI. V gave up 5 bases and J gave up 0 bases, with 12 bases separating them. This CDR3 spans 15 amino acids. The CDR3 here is CASSHITLSTDTQYF. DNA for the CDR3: TGCGCCAGCAGTCACATAACCCTTAGCACAGATACGCAGTATTTT.

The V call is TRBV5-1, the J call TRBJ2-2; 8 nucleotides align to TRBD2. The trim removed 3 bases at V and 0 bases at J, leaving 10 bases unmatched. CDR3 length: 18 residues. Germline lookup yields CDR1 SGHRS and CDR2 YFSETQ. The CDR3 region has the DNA TGCGCCAGCAGCTCCCTGGGGGGAGCGGGGGCGAACACCGGGGAGCTGTTTTTT. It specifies CASSSLGGAGANTGELFF.

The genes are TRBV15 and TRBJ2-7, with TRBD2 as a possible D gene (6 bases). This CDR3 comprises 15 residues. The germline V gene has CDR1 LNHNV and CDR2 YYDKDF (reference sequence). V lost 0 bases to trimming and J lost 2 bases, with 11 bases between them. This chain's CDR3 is CATSRDRAGPYEQYF. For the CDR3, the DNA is TGTGCCACCAGCAGAGATCGGGCGGGGCCCTACGAGCAGTACTTC.

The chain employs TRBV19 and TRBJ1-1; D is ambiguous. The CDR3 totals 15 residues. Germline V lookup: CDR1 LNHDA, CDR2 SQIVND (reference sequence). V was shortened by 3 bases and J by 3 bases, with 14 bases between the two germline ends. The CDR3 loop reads CASSILGVKDTEAFF. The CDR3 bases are TGTGCCAGTAGTATTCTCGGGGTTAAGGACACTGAAGCTTTCTTT.

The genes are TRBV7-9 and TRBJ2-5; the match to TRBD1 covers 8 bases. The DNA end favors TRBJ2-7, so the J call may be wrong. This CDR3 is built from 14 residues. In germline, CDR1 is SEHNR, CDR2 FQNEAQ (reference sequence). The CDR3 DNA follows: TGTGCCAGCAGTTCCGGGACAGGAACTTACGAGCAGTACTTC. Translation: CASSSGTGTYEQYF.

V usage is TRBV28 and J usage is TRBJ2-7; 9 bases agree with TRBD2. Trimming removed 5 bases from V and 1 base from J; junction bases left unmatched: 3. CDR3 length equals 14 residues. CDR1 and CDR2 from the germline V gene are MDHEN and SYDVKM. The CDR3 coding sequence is TGTGCCAGCAGTCCAGCGGGAGGTTCCTACGAGCAGTACTTC. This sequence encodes CASSPAGGSYEQYF. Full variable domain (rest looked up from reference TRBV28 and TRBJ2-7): DVKVTQSSRYLVKRTGEKVFLECVQDMDHENMFWYRQDPGLGLRLIYFSYDVKMKEKGDIPEGYSVSREKKERFSLILESASTNQTSMYLCASSPAGGSYEQYFGPGTRLTVT.

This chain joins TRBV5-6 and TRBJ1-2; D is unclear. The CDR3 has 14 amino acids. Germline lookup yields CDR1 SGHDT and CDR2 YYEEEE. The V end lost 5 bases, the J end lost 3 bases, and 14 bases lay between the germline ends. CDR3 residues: CASSFGWQDYGYTF. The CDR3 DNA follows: TGTGCCAGCAGTTTCGGTTGGCAGGACTATGGCTACACCTTC.

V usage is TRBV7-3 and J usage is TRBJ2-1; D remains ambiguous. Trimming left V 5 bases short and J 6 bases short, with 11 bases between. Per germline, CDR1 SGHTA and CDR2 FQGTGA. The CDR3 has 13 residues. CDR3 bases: TGTGCCAGCAGCCCAAGCGCCCCCAATGAGCAGTTCTTC. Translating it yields CASSPSAPNEQFF. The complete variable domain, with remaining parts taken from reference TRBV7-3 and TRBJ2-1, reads GAGVSQTPSNKVTEKGKYVELRCDPISGHTALYWYRQSLGQGPEFLIYFQGTGAADDSGLPNDRFFAVRPEGSVSTLKIQRTERGDSAVYLCASSPSAPNEQFFGPGTRLTVL.

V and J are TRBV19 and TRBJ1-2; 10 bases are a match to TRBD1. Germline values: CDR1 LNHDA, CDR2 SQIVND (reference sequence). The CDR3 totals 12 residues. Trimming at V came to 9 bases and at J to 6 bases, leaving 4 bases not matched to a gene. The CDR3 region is CASRQGAHGYTF. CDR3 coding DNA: TGTGCCAGCAGACAGGGGGCTCATGGCTACACCTTC.

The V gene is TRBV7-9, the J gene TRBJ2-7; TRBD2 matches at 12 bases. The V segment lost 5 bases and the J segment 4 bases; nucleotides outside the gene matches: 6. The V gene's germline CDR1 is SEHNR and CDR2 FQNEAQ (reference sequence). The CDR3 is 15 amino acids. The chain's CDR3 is CASSPPTSGRYEQYF. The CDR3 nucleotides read TGTGCCAGCAGCCCCCCGACTAGCGGGAGATACGAGCAGTACTTC.

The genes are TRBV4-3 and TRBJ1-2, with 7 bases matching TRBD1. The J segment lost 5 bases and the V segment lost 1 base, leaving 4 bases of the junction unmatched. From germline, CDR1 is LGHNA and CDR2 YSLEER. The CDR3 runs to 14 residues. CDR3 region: CASSQGTGAYGYTF. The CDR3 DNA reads TGCGCCAGCAGCCAAGGGACAGGCGCTTATGGCTACACCTTC.

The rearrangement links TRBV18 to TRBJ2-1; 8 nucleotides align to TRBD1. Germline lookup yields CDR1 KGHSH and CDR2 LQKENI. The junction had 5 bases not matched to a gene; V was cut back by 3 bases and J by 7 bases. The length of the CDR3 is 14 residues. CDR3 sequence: CASSPTRTGNEQFF. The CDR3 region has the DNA TGTGCCAGCTCACCGACCAGGACAGGGAATGAGCAGTTCTTC.